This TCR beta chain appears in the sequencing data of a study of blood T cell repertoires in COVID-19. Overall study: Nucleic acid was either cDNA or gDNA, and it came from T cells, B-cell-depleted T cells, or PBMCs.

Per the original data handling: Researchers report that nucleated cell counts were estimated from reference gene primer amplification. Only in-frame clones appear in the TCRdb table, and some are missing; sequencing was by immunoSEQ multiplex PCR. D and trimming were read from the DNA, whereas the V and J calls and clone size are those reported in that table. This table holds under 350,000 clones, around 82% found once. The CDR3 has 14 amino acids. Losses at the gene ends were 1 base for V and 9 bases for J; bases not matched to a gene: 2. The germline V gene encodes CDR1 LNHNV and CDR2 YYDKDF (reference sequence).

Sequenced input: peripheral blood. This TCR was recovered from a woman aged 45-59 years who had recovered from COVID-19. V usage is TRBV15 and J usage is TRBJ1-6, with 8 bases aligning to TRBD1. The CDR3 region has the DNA TGTGCCACCAGCAGAGCGGACAGGGCTTCACCCCTCCACTTT. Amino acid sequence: CATSRADRASPLHF.